The text below deals with one TCR beta chain. Its antigen is unknown. There are no base qualities to consult, and no much larger clone falls within one base. This record comes from a study of T-cell reconstitution after alpha-beta-depleted transplantation in children (dated by TCRdb to the mid-2010s). For the study in its entirety: T-cell immune reconstitution after TCRalphabeta/CD19-depleted allogeneic hematopoietic cell transplantation in children was quantitatively tracked in the study by means of TCR repertoire profiling.

Preparation of the library involved PCR. This sample was sequenced with an Illumina HiSeq 2500. TCR library preparation used molecular barcoding, with unique molecular identifiers applied to normalize quantification of the TCRbeta repertoire. Using fastp at Q25 and MiXCR, TCRdb reprocessed the public reads and kept productive beta chains. Each record represents a unique CDR3 protein, reported with the most common genes and DNA among its rows. For this sample there are about 500,000 distinct CDR3 sequences; roughly 33% appear just once. The top ten clonotypes cover around 2.3% of the sample. The CDR3 holds 17 amino acids from the cysteine to the phenylalanine. The read is trimmed to its CDR3 DNA, 51 bases read in frame from base 1. Looking up the germline V gene yields CDR1 LGHNT and CDR2 FRNRAP. V trim: 6 bases; J trim: 5 bases; unmatched bases: 15.

The chain is assembled from TRBV12-5 and TRBJ2-2; TRBD1 fits 7 bases in the junction. Sequenced material: PBMCs from the stem cell graft donor, taken from the stem cell graft. The clonotype was recovered from a human donor who donated a stem cell graft to a child with aplastic anemia. Read as DNA, the sequence is TGTGCTAGTGGGTCAAAAGGGACAGAGGGTGGGACCGGGGAGCTGTTTTTT. Protein translation: CASGSKGTEGGTGELFF. The variable domain in full, with residues beyond the CDR3 obtained from the reference TRBV12-5 and TRBJ2-2 genes, is DARVTQTPRHKVTEMGQEVTMRCQPILGHNTVFWYRQTMMQGLELLAYFRNRAPLDDSGMPKDRFSAEMPDATLATLKIQPSEPRDSAVYFCASGSKGTEGGTGELFFGEGSRLTVL.